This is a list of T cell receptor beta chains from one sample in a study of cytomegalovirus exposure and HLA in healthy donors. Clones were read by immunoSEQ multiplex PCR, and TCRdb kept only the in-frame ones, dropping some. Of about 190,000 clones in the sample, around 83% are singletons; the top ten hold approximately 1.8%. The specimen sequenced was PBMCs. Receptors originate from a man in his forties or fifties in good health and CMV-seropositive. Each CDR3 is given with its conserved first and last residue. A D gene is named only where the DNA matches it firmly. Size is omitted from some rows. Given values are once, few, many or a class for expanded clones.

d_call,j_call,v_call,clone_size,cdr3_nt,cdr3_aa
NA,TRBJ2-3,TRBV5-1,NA,TGCGCCAGCAGCCCTGAGGGCCCAGATACGCAGTATTTT,CASSPEGPDTQYF
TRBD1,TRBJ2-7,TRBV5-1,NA,TGCGCCAGCAGCCGGGACAGGGTTCGCTACGAGCAGTACTTC,CASSRDRVRYEQYF
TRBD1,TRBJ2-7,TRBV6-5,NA,TGTGCCAGTAGCTGGACAGGGGTCGATGGGGAGCAGTACTTC,CASSWTGVDGEQYF
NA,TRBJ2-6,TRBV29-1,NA,TGCAGCGTCCTCAGCAACTCTGGGGCCAACGGCCTGACTTTC,CSVLSNSGANGLTF
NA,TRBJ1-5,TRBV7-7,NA,TGTGCTAGCAGCTTAGCGGCGGGGCAGCCCCAGCATTTT,CASSLAAGQPQHF
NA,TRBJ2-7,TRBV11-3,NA,TGTGCCAGCAGCTTAGCTGGCGGGACCTACGAGCAGTACTTC,CASSLAGGTYEQYF
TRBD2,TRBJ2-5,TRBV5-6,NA,TGTGCCAGCAGCTTGTGGGGGGGGACCCAGTACTTC,CASSLWGGTQYF
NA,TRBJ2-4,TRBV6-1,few,TGTGCCAGCAGTGAACCGGGACAATCGAACAGTCAGTACTTC,CASSEPGQSNSQYF
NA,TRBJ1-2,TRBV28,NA,TGTGCCAGCAGTTTACTCCGCCTTCGGGGTGGCTACACCTTC,CASSLLRLRGGYTF
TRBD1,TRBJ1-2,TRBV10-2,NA,TGCGCCAGCAGTGGGACAGGAGCTAACTATGGCTACACCTTC,CASSGTGANYGYTF
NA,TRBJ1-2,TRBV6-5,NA,TGTGCCAGCAGTCCCAGTAAATCCCATGGCTACACCTTC,CASSPSKSHGYTF
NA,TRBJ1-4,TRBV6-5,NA,TGTGCCAGCAGTTACGGGAGGGCTCCTAATGAAAAACTGTTTTTT,CASSYGRAPNEKLFF
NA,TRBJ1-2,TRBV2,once,TGTGCCAGTAACAGAAACTATGGCTACACCTTC,CASNRNYGYTF
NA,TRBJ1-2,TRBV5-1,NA,TGCGCCAGCAGCTTGGTAGGAGGGGACGGGGTTAACTATGGCTACACCTTC,CASSLVGGDGVNYGYTF
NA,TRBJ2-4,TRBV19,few,TGTGCCTCAATGTCTAGGTATACGGAGGCAGCCAAAAACATTCAGTACTTC,CASMSRYTEAAKNIQYF
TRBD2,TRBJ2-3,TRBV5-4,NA,TGTGCCAGCAGCGCGGGACTAGCGGGAGGGATGGTAGATACGCAGTATTTT,CASSAGLAGGMVDTQYF
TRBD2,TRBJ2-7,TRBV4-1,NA,TGCGCCAGCAGCCAGGCCACGGGACTAGCGAACGAGCAGTACTTC,CASSQATGLANEQYF
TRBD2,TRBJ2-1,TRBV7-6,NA,TGTGCCAGCAGCTGGACTAGCGGGAGCAGGAATGAGCAGTTCTTC,CASSWTSGSRNEQFF
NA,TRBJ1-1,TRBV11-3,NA,TGTGCCAGCAGCTTAGATCATCGGGACACTGAAGCTTTCTTT,CASSLDHRDTEAFF
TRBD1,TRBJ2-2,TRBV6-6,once,TGTGCCAGCAGTTACGCCCGGGACAGATACACCGGGGAGCTGTTTTTT,CASSYARDRYTGELFF
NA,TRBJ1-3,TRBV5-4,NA,TGTGCCAGCAGCCGGGGAGGATTAGACTCTGGAAACACCATATATTTT,CASSRGGLDSGNTIYF
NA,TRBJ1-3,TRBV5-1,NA,TGCGCCAGCAGCTTGGTAGGGGGGGCTTCTGGAAACACCATATATTTT,CASSLVGGASGNTIYF
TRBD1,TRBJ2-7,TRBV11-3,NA,TGTGCCAGCAGCGTCGGAGGGGGGACAGGGCTCTCCTACGAGCAGTACTTC,CASSVGGGTGLSYEQYF
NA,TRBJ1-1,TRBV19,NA,TGTGCCAGTAGGGAGAATTTAAACACTGAAGCTTTCTTT,CASRENLNTEAFF
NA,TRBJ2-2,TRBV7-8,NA,TGTGCCAGCAGCCGTCTAAGTCGTGGCGGAACCGGGGAGCTGTTTTTT,CASSRLSRGGTGELFF
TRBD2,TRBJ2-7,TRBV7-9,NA,TGTTCCAGCAGCTTAGATCGGGAGGGAGACGAGCAGTACTTC,CSSSLDREGDEQYF
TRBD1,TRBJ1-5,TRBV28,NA,TGTGCCAGCAGTTTTAGGGACAGGGGGCAGCCCCAGCATTTT,CASSFRDRGQPQHF
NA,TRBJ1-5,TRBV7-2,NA,TGTGCCAGCAGCTTAGATCAGGGGTTCGGCAATCAGCCCCAGCATTTT,CASSLDQGFGNQPQHF
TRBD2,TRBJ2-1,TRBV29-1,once,TGCAGCACTCGAGCGGGAGACTCCCTAGGGGAGCAGTTCTTC,CSTRAGDSLGEQFF
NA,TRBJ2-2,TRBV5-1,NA,TGCGCCAGCAGCCTAGGGACAATCTACACCGGGGAGCTGTTTTTT,CASSLGTIYTGELFF
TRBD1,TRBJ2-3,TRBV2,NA,TGTGCCAGCAGTGCCCCGACAGGGCGACGCACAGATACGCAGTATTTT,CASSAPTGRRTDTQYF
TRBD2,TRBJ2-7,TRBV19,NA,TGTGCCAGTAGTGGCTCTTCGGGACTAGCGGTTGCCGAGCAGTACTTC,CASSGSSGLAVAEQYF
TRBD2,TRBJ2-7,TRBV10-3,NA,TGTGCCAGTCGGACTAGCGGGACCAACTACGAGCAGTACTTC,CASRTSGTNYEQYF